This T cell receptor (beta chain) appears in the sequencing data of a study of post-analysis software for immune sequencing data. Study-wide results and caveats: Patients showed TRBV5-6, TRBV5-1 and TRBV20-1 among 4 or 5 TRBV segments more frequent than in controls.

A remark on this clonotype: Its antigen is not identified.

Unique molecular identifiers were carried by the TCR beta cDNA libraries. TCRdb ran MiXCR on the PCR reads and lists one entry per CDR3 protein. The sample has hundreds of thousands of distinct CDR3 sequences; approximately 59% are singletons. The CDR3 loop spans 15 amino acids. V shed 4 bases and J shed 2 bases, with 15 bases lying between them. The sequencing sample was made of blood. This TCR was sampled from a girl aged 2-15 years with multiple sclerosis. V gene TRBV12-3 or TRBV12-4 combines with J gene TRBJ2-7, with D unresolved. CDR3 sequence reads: CASSSLSVRAYEQYF. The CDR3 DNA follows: TGTGCCAGCAGTTCTCTGTCGGTACGGGCCTACGAGCAGTACTTC.